Detailed here is one TCR beta chain. Its antigen is as yet unknown. One entry per CDR3 protein, called by TCRdb with MiXCR from the RACE reads. The table lists 38,000 or so distinct CDR3 sequences, 9.5% of them singletons. Sample time point: patch test 3, about 24 weeks after DPC sensitization. Treatment given: therapeutic diphenylcyclopropenone sensitization with weekly scalp DPC. The starting material, unfractionated whole blood, was used for total RNA extraction. From germline, CDR1 is LGHNA and CDR2 YNFKEQ. The CDR3 contains 13 residues. The germline V and J ends were trimmed by 0 bases and 11 bases, with 11 bases remaining between them. The sample comes from a study of human T cells and chemical hapten exposure. Study details: 2% DPC applied to a 2 cm by 2 cm arm area sensitized donors.

The study's findings and limits: Versus controls, significantly more large CDR3 similarity clusters arose from expanded TCRs.

The chain is built from TRBV4-2 and TRBJ2-1; D is possibly TRBD1 (6 bases). Sequences were derived from whole blood, sampled in connection with sensitization to the hapten diphenylcyclopropenone (DPC). This sequence originates from a man between 45 and 60 years old with alopecia areata. Some clones in this sample may be carry-over from other donors' samples. CDR3 sequence (DNA): TGTGCCAGCAGCCAAGAACAGGGTACCCAGCAGTTCTTC. It specifies CASSQEQGTQQFF.